These T cell receptor beta chains were read from a single sample in a study of cytomegalovirus exposure and HLA in healthy donors. The assay was immunoSEQ multiplex PCR, and TCRdb's table has in-frame clones only and misses some. The sample lists about 230,000 clones; approximately 87% were seen once. Material for sequencing was PBMCs. All receptors come from a human donor in good health. Each CDR3 is given without its conserved first and last residue.

j_gene | v_gene | CDR3aa
TRBJ2-7 | TRBV9 | ASSGPGYEQY
TRBJ2-4 | TRBV5-6 | ASSTAGGWKNIQY
TRBJ2-7 | TRBV7-2 | ASSQGLAGYEQY
TRBJ1-1 | TRBV5-4 | ASSARTVNTEAF
TRBJ1-4 | TRBV27 | ASSAGLSAEKLF
TRBJ2-7 | TRBV6-5 | ASSPWLGSSYEQY
TRBJ2-7 | TRBV6-5 | ASSYSRTGTYEQY
TRBJ1-2 | TRBV28 | ASSLVWVGQGGYGYT
TRBJ1-5 | TRBV7-2 | ASSGHPSNQPQH
TRBJ2-7 | TRBV4-1 | ASSNVFRVPYEQY
TRBJ1-4 | TRBV4-1 | ASSQVHYRPPLSGFEKLF
TRBJ1-2 | TRBV29-1 | SSKTGGAGGYT
TRBJ2-7 | TRBV6-1 | ATPGLAGDYEQY
TRBJ2-2 | TRBV19 | ASRGGGNTGELF
TRBJ1-2 | TRBV4-1 | ASSHQGQGWGYT
TRBJ2-7 | TRBV27 | ASSLTASGEQY
TRBJ2-7 | TRBV4-1 | ASSSGGTGGQIYEQY
TRBJ1-5 | TRBV11-3 | ASSPGTAPDQPQH
TRBJ2-3 | TRBV9 | ASSTGGTTDTQY
TRBJ2-7 | TRBV6-6 | ASTGTSGRAYEQY
TRBJ2-1 | TRBV30 | AWSPTGLVSQF
TRBJ2-1 | TRBV18 | ASSPLSGAYNEQF
TRBJ2-2 | TRBV5-1 | ASSSPPTGVGTGELF
TRBJ2-1 | TRBV7-2 | ASSLGPRVGTRYNEQF